This T cell receptor (beta chain) came from a study of blood T cell repertoires in COVID-19. Germline V CDR1 and CDR2: MNHEY, SVGAGI. V was trimmed by 7 bases and J by 3 bases, leaving 9 bases between them. The CDR3 is 12 residues long. Sequencing was performed with immunoSEQ multiplex PCR; in TCRdb, only in-frame clones are kept and a portion is missing. The repertoire has a few hundred thousand clones, 89% of them found once; the top ten carry roughly 2.2%. The sequenced sample consisted of peripheral blood. The sequence was obtained from a man over 45 with acute or convalescent COVID-19. The rearrangement joins TRBV6-5 to TRBJ1-2; D not resolved. Here the CDR3 DNA reads TGTGCCAGCACCCGAGGGTACTATGGCTACACCTTC. Its translation is CASTRGYYGYTF.